This T cell receptor (beta chain) was identified in a study of blood T cells in healthy people across ages. General study points: In these data, TCR beta diversity tracked strongly with naive T cell percentage. CMV infection status of these donors was not known. Getting older went along with TCR beta diversity per million T cells dropping roughly linearly. The study found more naive CD4+ cells and higher diversity in long-lived than aged donors.

The CDR3 totals 12 residues. Trimming removed 6 bases from V and 7 bases from J; junction bases left unmatched: 6. Germline V gene lookup returns CDR1 SQVTM and CDR2 ANQGSEA. This clonotype has just a few counts. Its antigen is unidentified. For the second PCR, which ran for roughly 6 to 12 cycles, a sample-barcoded 5' primer and a J-beta primer mix were used. TCRdb used MiXCR to reprocess the 5' RACE reads, holding one entry per CDR3 protein. Of over 1.5 million distinct CDR3 sequences in the sample, around 48% were seen once. Sample: blood. The V gene is TRBV29-1, the J gene TRBJ2-7; 10 bases agree with TRBD1. This clonotype originated in a woman in her thirties or forties in good health. DNA for the CDR3: TGCAGCGTGGGACAGGGGAATGGTGAGCAGTACTTC. Encoded protein: CSVGQGNGEQYF.